This TCR beta chain was recorded in a study of T cells in Graves' hyperthyroidism and ophthalmopathy. Uncontrolled infection, other autoimmune disease, pregnancy or lactation barred patients from enrollment. V was pared by 1 base and J by 8 bases, with 7 bases of the junction left unmatched. Germline values: CDR1 SGHTA, CDR2 FQGNSA. The CDR3 consists of 15 residues. TCR beta CDR3 regions were amplified from RNA transcripts. A set of HTBI primers served as the primers for a first-round RT-PCR of the TCR CDR3. TCRdb itself ran the multiplex PCR reads through MiXCR, one entry per CDR3 protein. This repertoire shows 350,000 to 500,000 distinct CDR3 sequences, about an eighth found once; its top ten account for about 4.9%. Note on this clonotype: Its cognate antigen is unknown.

Notes on the study in general: In the blood, most expanded thyroid clonotypes above 0.001 appeared as well. The authors' 13 V-J model separated ophthalmopathy from stable hyperthyroidism.

The sequencing input was blood. The sequence derives from a woman aged 18-30 years with Graves' hyperthyroidism. The chain links TRBV7-2 to TRBJ1-2, with 10 bases that match TRBD1. The CDR3 region has the DNA TGTGCCAGCAGCTTAGTCGGGGGACAGGGGAACGGCTACACCTTC. This encodes CASSLVGGQGNGYTF.